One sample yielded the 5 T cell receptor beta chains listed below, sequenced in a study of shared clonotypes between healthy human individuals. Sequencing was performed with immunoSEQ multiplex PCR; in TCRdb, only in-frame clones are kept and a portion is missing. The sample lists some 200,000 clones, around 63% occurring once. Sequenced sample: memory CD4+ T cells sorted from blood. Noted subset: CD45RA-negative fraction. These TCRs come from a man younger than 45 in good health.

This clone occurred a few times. The CDR3 sequence is CSATESGELFF. CDR3 DNA sequence: TGCAGTGCAACGGAGAGCGGGGAGCTGTTTTTT. The chain recombines TRBV20-1 with TRBJ2-2; no clear D. Germline CDR1 DFQATT, CDR2 SNEGSKA (reference sequence). Trimming left V 6 bases short and J 7 bases short, with 9 bases between. This CDR3 is built from 11 residues.

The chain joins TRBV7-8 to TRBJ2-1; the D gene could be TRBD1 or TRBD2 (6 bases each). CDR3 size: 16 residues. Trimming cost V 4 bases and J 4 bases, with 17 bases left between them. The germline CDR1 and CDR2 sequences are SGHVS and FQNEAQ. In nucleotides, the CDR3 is TGTGCCAGCAGCTCACGGGGGCCAGGCTTTTACAATGAGCAGTTCTTC. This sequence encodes CASSSRGPGFYNEQFF.

CDR3 amino acids: CASRSSGTGFEQYF. The CDR3 DNA reads as TGTGCCAGCAGATCTTCCGGGACAGGGTTCGAGCAGTACTTC. The chain is built from TRBV28 and TRBJ2-7, with TRBD1 identical over 9 bases. The germline V gene encodes CDR1 MDHEN and CDR2 SYDVKM. The J segment lost 6 bases and the V segment lost 6 bases, leaving 9 bases of the junction unmatched. CDR3 length equals 14 residues.

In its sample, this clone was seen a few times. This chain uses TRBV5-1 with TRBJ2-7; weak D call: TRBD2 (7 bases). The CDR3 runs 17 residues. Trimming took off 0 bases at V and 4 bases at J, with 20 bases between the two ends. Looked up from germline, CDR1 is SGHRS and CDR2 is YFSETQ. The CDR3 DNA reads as TGCGCCAGCAGCTTGGGGATTTTCGGGGGGCCTGGGTACGAGCAGTACTTC. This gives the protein CASSLGIFGGPGYEQYF.

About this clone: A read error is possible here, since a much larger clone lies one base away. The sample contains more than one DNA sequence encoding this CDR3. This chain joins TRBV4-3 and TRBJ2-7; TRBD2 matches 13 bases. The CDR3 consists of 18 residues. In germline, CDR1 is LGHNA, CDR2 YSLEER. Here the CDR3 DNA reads TGCGCCAGCAGCCAAGTTACAATCCCGGGACTAGCGGGAAGGGAGCAGTACTTT. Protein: CASSQVTIPGLAGREQYF.